The table lists the clone carrying this TCR beta chain with many counts. What it binds is not known. Through Arm-PCR of CDR3 regions and iRepertoire HTBI primers, TCR beta libraries were built. TCRdb redid the calling of the multiplex PCR reads with MiXCR, one entry per CDR3 protein. Here the sample spans about 420,000 distinct CDR3 sequences, less than 20% being singletons. This CDR3 comprises 14 residues. Germline V gene lookup returns CDR1 SEHNR and CDR2 FQNEAQ (reference sequence). V dropped 3 bases and J dropped 1 base, with 8 bases sitting between them. Time point defined: newly diagnosed GD, antithyroid drugs for less than 3 months. PBMC RNA was the source of the TCR library. An endocrinology unit in Xi'an, China, supplied the patients. This sample was included in a study of regulatory T cells in long-lasting Graves disease. Overall study findings and caveats: It was in persistent disease that TRBV28, TRBJ1-2 and TRBJ2-5 were favored.

These data also featured in a second study, about T cells in Graves' hyperthyroidism and ophthalmopathy. That study reports: The HTBI primer set served for first-round RT-PCR of the TCR CDR3.

The clonotype originates from a woman younger than 35 with Graves disease. J is TRBJ2-3 and V is TRBV7-9; no definite D call. The sequencing used peripheral blood mononuclear cells (PBMCs), collected at new diagnosis, from a patient treated with antithyroid drugs. Here the CDR3 reads CASSFDSRTDTQYF. CDR3 nucleotides: TGTGCCAGCAGCTTTGACTCCCGCACAGATACGCAGTATTTT.